Listed below are T cell receptor beta chains from one sample, sequenced in a study of T-cell reconstitution after alpha-beta-depleted transplantation in children. TCRdb independently ran MiXCR on the PCR reads; one entry per CDR3 protein. Among approximately 650,000 distinct CDR3 sequences listed, 13% were seen once. The source material was PBMCs, sampled before TCRalphabeta/CD19-depleted stem cell transplant. These receptors all stem from a girl aged 2 to 9 with congenital amegakaryocytic thrombocytopenia, due to receive a stem cell transplant. CDR3s include the opening cysteine and the closing phenylalanine or tryptophan. Fields, in order: CDR3 protein, CDR3 DNA, clone size, V gene, D gene, J gene. D genes are given only for firm matches. Not all rows give a size; the values are once, few, many and, for expanded clones, a class.

CASSSEGAMETQYF	TGTGCCAGCAGCTCAGAGGGGGCTATGGAGACCCAGTACTTC	NA	TRBV5-5	TRBD1	TRBJ2-5
CASSLTNYNEQFF	TGCGCCAGCAGCCTGACAAACTACAATGAGCAGTTCTTC	few	TRBV5-1	NA	TRBJ2-1
CASSFGLATDTQYF	TGCGCCAGCAGCTTCGGACTAGCCACAGATACGCAGTATTTT	many	TRBV5-1	TRBD2	TRBJ2-3
CASSQTNLPSYEQYF	TGTGCCAGCAGTCAAACTAACTTACCCTCCTACGAGCAGTACTTC	few	TRBV28	NA	TRBJ2-7
CSASGKPGVRNTEAFF	TGCAGTGCTAGCGGTAAGCCAGGGGTCCGGAACACTGAAGCTTTCTTT	NA	TRBV20-1	NA	TRBJ1-1
CASSPVGGRTDTQYF	TGTGCCAGCAGTCCGGTCGGGGGTCGGACAGATACGCAGTATTTT	few	TRBV7-2	NA	TRBJ2-3
CASSKAEGFYEQYF	TGTGCCAGCAGCAAGGCGGAGGGGTTCTACGAGCAGTACTTC	NA	TRBV21-1	NA	TRBJ2-7
CATGQDAYEQYF	TGTGCCACTGGACAGGACGCTTACGAGCAGTACTTC	many	TRBV6-5	TRBD1	TRBJ2-7
CASSENISPRIHEQYF	TGTGCCAGCAGTGAAAACATCTCTCCCAGGATCCACGAGCAGTACTTC	NA	TRBV6-1	NA	TRBJ2-7
CASSIKTPYEQYF	TGTGCCAGTAGTATAAAGACACCCTACGAGCAGTACTTC	NA	TRBV19	NA	TRBJ2-7
CASSPGPTPNSPLHF	TGTGCCAGCAGCCCGGGACCGACCCCAAATTCACCCCTCCACTTT	many	TRBV3-1	NA	TRBJ1-6
CASSAGLPDSPQHF	TGTGCCAGCAGCGCGGGACTCCCGGATTCGCCCCAGCATTTT	NA	TRBV7-9	NA	TRBJ1-5
CASSPRGMGTEAFF	TGCGCCAGCAGCCCCAGGGGCATGGGGACTGAAGCTTTCTTT	many	TRBV5-1	NA	TRBJ1-1
CASSTDRVTDTQYF	TGCGCCAGCAGCACGGACAGGGTCACAGATACGCAGTATTTT	few	TRBV5-1	TRBD1	TRBJ2-3
CASSLAPGHNIVPYGYTF	TGCGCCAGCAGCTTGGCACCGGGACACAACATCGTCCCCTATGGCTACACCTTC	many	TRBV5-1	NA	TRBJ1-2
CTSSFTMAGELFF	TGTACCAGCAGCTTCACCATGGCCGGGGAGCTGTTTTTT	NA	TRBV11-2	NA	TRBJ2-2